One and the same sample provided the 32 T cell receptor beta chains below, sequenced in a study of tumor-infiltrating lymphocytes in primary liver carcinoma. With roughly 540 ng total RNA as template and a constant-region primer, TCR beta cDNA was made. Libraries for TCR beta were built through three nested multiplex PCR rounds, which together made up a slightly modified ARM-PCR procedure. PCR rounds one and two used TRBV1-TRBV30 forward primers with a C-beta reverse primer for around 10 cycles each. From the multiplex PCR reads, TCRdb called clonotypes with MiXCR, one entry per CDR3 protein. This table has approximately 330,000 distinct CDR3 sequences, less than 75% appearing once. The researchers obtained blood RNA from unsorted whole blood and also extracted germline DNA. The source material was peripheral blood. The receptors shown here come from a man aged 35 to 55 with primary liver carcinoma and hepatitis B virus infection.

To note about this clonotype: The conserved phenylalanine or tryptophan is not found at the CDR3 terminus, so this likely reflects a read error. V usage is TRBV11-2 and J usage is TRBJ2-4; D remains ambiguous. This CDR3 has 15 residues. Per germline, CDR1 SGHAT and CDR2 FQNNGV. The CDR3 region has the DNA TGTGCCAGCAGTTTAGATAGGATGTCACAAAACACTCAGTACTTA. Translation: CASSLDRMSQNTQYL.

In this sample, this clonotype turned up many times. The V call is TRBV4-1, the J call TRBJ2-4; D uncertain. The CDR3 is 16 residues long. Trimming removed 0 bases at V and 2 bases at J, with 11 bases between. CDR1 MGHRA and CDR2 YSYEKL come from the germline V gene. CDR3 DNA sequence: TGCGCCAGCAGCCAAGATCGCCGAGATACCAAAAACATTCAGTACTTC. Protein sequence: CASSQDRRDTKNIQYF.

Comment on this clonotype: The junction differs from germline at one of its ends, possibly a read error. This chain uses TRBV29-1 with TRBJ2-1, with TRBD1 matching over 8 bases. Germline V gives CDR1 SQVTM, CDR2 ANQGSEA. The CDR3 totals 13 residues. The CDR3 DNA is TGCAGTGTTGTGAGGACAGGGTACAATGAGCAGTTCTTC. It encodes CSVVRTGYNEQFF.

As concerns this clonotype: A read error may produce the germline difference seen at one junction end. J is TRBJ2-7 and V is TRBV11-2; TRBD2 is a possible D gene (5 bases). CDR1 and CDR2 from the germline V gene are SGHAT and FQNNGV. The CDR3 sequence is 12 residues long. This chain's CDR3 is CASSPGMGEQYF. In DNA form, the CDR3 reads TGTGCCAGCAGCCCCGGGATGGGCGAGCAATACTTC.

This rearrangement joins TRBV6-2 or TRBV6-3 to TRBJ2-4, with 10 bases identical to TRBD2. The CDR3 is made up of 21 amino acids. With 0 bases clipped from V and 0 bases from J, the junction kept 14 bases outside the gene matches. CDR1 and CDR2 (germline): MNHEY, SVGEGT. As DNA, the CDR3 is TGTGCCAGCAGTTACTCGAGACAGGAGCGGGAGGGCCCACTAGCCAAAAACATTCAGTACTTC. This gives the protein CASSYSRQEREGPLAKNIQYF.

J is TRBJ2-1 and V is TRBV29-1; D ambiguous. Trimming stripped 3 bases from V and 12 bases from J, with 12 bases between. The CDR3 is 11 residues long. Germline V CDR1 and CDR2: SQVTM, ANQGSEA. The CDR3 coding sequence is TGCAGCGTTGAGGGTCTCCCGGGGCAGTTCTTC. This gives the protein CSVEGLPGQFF.

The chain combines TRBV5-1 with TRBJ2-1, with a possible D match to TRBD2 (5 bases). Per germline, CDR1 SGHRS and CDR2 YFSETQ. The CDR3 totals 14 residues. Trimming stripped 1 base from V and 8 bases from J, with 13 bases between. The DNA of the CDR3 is TGCGCCAGCAGCTTGCGGGGTGCCGAGGATGAGCAGTTCTTC. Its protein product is CASSLRGAEDEQFF. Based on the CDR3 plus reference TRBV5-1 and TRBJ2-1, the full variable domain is KAGVTQTPRYLIKTRGQQVTLSCSPISGHRSVSWYQQTPGQGLQFLFEYFSETQRNKGNFPGRFSGRQFSNSRSEMNVSTLELGDSALYLCASSLRGAEDEQFFGPGTRLTVL.

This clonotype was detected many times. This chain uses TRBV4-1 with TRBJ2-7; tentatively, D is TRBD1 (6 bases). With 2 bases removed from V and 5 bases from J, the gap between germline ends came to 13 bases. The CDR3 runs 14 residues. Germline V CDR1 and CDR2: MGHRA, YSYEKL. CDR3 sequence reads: CASSQRLQGDEQYF. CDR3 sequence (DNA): TGCGCCAGCAGCCAAAGATTACAGGGAGACGAGCAGTACTTC.

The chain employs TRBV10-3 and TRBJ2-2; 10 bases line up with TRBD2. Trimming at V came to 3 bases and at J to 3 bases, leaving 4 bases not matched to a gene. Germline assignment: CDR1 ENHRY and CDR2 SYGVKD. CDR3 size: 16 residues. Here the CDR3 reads CAISDASGRDTGELFF. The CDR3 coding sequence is TGTGCCATCAGTGACGCTAGCGGGAGAGACACCGGGGAGCTGTTTTTT.

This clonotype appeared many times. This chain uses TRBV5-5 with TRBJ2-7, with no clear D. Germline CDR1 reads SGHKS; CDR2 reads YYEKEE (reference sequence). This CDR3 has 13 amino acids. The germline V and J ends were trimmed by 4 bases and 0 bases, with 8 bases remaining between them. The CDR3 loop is CASSTGRSYEQYF. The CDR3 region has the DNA TGTGCCAGCAGCACCGGACGCTCCTACGAGCAGTACTTC.

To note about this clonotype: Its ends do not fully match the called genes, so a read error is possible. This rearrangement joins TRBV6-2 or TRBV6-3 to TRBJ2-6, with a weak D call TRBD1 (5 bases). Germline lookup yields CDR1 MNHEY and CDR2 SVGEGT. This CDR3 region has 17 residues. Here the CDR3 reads CASRRPTLAEGADVLTF. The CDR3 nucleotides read TGTGCTAGCAGACGCCCGACTCTTGCGGAAGGGGCCGACGTCCTGACTTTC.

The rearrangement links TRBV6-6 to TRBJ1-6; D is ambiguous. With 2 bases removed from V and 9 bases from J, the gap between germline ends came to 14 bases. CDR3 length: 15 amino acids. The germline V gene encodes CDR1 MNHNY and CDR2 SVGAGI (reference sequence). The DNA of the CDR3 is TGTGCCAGCAGTTACGAGGGTAGGGCGATTTCACCCCTCCACTTT. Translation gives CASSYEGRAISPLHF.

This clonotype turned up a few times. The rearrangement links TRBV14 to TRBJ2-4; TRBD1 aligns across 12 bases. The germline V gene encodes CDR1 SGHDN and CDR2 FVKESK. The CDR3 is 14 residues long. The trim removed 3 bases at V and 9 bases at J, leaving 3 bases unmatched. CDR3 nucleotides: TGTGCCAGCAGCCAGGGGACAGGGGGCCTCATTCAGTACTTC. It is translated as CASSQGTGGLIQYF. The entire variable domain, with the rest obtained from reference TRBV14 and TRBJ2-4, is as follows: EAGVTQFPSHSVIEKGQTVTLRCDPISGHDNLYWYRRVMGKEIKFLLHFVKESKQDESGMPNNRFLAERTGGTYSTLKVQPAELEDSGVYFCASSQGTGGLIQYFGAGTRLSVL.

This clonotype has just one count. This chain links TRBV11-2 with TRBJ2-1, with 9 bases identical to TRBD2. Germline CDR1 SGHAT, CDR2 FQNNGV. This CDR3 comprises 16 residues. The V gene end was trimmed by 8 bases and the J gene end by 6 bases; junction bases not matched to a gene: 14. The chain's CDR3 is CASATEAGGYGNEQFF. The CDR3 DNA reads TGTGCCAGCGCTACCGAAGCGGGAGGTTATGGCAATGAGCAGTTCTTC.

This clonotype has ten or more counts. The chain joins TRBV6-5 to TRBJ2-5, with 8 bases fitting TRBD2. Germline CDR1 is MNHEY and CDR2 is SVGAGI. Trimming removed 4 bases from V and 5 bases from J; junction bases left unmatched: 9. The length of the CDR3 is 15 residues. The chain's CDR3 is CASSSGRAGSETQYF. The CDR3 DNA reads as TGTGCCAGCAGTTCCGGGAGGGCCGGGAGCGAGACCCAGTACTTC.

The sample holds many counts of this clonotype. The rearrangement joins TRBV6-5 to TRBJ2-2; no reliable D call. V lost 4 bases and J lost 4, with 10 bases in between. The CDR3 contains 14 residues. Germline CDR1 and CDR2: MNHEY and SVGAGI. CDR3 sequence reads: CASSSAQATGELFF. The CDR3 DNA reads TGTGCCAGCAGTTCCGCCCAGGCCACCGGGGAGCTGTTTTTT.

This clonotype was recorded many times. The CDR3 spells CASSYLRVPYNEQFF. The DNA for the CDR3 is TGTGCCAGCAGTTACTTAAGGGTACCCTACAATGAGCAGTTCTTC. V usage is TRBV6-2 or TRBV6-3 and J usage is TRBJ2-1; D is uncertain. Germline CDR1 is MNHEY and CDR2 is SVGEGT. The CDR3 totals 15 residues. Trimming cost V 1 base and J 2 bases, with 9 bases left between them.

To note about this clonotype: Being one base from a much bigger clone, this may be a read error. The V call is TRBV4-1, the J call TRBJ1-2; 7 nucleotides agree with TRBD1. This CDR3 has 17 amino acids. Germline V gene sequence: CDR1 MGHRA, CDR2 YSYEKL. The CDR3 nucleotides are TGCGCCAGCAGCCAAGGTGGTAGGGGGCGTAGTGGATATGGCAACACCTTC. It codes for CASSQGGRGRSGYGNTF.

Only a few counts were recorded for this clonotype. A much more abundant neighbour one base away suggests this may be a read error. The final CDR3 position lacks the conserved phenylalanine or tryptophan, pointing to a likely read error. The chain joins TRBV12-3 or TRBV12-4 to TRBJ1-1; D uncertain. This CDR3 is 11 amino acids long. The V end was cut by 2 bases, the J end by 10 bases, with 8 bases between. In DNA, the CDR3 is TGTGCCAGCAGTTTAAGCACGGCAGCTTTCCTT. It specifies CASSLSTAAFL.

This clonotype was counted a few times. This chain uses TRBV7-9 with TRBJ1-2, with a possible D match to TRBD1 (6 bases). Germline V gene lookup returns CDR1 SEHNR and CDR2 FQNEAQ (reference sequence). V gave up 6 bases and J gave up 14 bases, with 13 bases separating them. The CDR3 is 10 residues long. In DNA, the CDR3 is TGTGCCAGCAGTGGAGAAACAGGGACCTTC. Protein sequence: CASSGETGTF.

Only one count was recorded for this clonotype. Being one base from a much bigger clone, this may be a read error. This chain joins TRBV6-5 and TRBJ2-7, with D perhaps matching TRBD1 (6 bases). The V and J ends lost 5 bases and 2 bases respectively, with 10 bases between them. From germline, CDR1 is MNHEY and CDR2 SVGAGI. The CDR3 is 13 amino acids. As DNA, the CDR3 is TGTGCCAGCAGTCACCGGACAGCCTACGAGCAGTACTTC. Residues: CASSHRTAYEQYF.

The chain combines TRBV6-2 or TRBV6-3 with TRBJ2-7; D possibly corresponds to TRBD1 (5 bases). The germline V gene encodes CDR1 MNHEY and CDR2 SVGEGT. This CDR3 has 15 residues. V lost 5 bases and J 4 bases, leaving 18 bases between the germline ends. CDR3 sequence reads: CASSRGPTAKYEQYF. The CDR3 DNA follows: TGTGCCAGCAGTAGAGGCCCGACAGCTAAGTACGAGCAGTACTTC.

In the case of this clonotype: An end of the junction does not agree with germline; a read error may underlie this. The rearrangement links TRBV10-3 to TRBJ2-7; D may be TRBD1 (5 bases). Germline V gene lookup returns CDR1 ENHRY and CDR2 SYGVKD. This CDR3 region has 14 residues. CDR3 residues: CASATELLTYERYF. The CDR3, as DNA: TGTGCCAGCGCGACAGAACTACTTACCTACGAGCGGTACTTC.

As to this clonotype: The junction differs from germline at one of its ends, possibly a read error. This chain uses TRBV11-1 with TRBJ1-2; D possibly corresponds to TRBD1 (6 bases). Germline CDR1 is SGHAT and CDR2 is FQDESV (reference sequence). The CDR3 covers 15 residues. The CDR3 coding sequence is TGTGTCAGCAGCGTAACGGGGGGCTTCGACTATGGCTACACCTTC. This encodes CVSSVTGGFDYGYTF.

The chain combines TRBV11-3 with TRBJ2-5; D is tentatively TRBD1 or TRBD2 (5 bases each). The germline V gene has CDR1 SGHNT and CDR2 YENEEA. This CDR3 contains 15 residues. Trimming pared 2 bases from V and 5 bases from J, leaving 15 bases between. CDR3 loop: CASSLSRGTQETQYF. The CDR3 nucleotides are TGTGCCAGCAGCTTATCTAGAGGGACCCAGGAGACCCAGTACTTC. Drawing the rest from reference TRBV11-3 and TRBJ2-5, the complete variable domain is EAGVVQSPRYKIIEKKQPVAFWCNPISGHNTLYWYLQNLGQGPELLIRYENEEAVDDSQLPKDRFSAERLKGVDSTLKIQPAELGDSAVYLCASSLSRGTQETQYFGPGTRLLVL.

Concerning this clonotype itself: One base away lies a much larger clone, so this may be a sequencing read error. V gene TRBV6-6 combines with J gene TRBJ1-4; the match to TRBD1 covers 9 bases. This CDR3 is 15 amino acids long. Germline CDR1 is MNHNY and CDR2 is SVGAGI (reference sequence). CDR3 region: CASSTGGSTNGKLFF. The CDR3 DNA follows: TGTGCCAGCAGTACAGGGGGCTCGACTAATGGAAAACTGTTTTTT.

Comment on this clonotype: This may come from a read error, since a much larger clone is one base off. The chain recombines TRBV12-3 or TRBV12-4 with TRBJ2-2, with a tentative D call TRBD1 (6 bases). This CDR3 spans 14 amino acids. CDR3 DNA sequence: TGTGCCAGCAGTTGGACAGCCAACACCGGGGTGCTGTTTTTT. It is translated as CASSWTANTGVLFF.

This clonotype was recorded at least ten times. The CDR3, as DNA: TGTGCCAGCCTGACAGGGTGGGGCAATCAGCCCCAGCATTTT. As protein: CASLTGWGNQPQHF. The chain carries TRBV6-1 and TRBJ1-5; TRBD1 matches 7 bases. The CDR3 has 14 residues. Germline V gene data show CDR1 as MNHNS and CDR2 as SASEGT. With V trimmed by 8 bases and J by 2 bases, 6 bases remained unmatched.

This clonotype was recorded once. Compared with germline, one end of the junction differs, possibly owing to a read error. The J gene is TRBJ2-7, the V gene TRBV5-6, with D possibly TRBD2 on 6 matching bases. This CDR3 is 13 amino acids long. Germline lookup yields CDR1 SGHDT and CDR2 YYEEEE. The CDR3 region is CARSLPSEDEQYF. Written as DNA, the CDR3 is TGTGCCAGGAGCTTGCCTAGCGAGGACGAGCAGTACTTC. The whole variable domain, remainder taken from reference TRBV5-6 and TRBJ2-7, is DAGVTQSPTHLIKTRGQQVTLRCSPKSGHDTVSWYQQALGQGPQFIFQYYEEEERQRGNFPDRFSGHQFPNYSSELNVNALLLGDSALYLCARSLPSEDEQYFGPGTRLTVT.

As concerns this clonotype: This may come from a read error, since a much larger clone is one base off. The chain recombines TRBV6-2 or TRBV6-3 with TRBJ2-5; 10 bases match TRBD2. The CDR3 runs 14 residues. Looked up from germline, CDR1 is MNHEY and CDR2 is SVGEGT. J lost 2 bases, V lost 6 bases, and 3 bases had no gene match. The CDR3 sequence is CASRRGLAQETQYF. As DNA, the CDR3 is TGTGCCAGCAGGCGGGGACTAGCGCAAGAGACCCAGTACTTC.

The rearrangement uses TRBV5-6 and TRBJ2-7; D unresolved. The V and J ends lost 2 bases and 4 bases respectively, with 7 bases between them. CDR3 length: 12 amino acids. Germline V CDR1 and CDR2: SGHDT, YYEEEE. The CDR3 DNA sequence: TGTGCCAGCAGCTTCCAGGAGTACGAGCAGTACTTC. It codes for CASSFQEYEQYF. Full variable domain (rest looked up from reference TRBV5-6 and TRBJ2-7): DAGVTQSPTHLIKTRGQQVTLRCSPKSGHDTVSWYQQALGQGPQFIFQYYEEEERQRGNFPDRFSGHQFPNYSSELNVNALLLGDSALYLCASSFQEYEQYFGPGTRLTVT.

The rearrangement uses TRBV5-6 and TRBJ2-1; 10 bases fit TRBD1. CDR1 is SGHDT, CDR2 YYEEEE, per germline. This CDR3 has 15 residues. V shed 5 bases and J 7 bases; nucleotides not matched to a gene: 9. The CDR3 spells CASRNPGQGRNEQFF. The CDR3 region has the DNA TGTGCCAGCAGGAACCCGGGACAGGGGAGGAATGAGCAGTTCTTC.